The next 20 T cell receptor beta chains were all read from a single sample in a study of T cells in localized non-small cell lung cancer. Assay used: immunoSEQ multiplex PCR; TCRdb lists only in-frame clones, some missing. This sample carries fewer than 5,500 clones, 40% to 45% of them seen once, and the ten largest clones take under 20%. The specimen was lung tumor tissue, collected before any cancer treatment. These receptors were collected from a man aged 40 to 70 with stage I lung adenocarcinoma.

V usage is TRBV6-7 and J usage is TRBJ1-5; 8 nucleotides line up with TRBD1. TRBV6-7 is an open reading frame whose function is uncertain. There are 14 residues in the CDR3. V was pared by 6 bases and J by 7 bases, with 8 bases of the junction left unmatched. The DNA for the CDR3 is TGTGCCAGCAGAGACAGGGGAGTGGACCAGCCCCAGCATTTT. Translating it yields CASRDRGVDQPQHF.

The CDR3, as DNA: TGTGCCAGCTCACCACCGAGTTTGGGCAATCAGCCCCAGCATTTT. Its translation is CASSPPSLGNQPQHF. This chain joins TRBV18 and TRBJ1-5; D is unclear. This CDR3 has 15 amino acids. V shed 0 bases and J shed 2 bases, with 8 bases lying between them. Germline assignment: CDR1 KGHSH and CDR2 LQKENI.

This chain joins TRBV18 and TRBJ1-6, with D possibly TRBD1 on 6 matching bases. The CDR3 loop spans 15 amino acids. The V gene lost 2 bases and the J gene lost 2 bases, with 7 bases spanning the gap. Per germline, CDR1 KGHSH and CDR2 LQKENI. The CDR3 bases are TGTGCCAGCTCACCAACAGGGCCCTATAATTCACCCCTCCACTTT. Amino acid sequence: CASSPTGPYNSPLHF.

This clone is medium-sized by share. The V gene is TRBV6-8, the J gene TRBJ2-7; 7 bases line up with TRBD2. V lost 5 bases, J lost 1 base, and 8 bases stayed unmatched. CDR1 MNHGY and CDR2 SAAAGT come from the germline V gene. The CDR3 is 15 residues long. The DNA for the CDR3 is TGTGCCAGCAGTCTCCTTGCGGGAGTTTCCTACGAGCAGTACTTC. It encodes CASSLLAGVSYEQYF.

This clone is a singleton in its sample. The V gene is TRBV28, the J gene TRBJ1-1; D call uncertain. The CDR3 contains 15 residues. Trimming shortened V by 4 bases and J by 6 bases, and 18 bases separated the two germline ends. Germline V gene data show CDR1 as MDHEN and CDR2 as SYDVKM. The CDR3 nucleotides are TGTGCCAGCAGTTCCCGCAAGGGCAGGTTGCCTGAAGCTTTCTTT. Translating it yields CASSSRKGRLPEAFF.

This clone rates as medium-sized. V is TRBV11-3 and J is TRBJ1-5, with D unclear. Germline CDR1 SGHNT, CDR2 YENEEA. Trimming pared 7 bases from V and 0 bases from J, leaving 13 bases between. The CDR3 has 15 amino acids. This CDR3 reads CASTPLTPSNQPQHF. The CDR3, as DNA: TGTGCCAGCACCCCACTTACGCCTAGCAATCAGCCCCAGCATTTT.

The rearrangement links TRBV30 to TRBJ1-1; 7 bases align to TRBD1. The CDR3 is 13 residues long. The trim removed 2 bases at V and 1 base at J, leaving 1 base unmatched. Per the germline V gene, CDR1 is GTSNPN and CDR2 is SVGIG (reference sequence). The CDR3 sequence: CAWSTGANTEAFF. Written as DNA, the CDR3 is TGTGCCTGGAGTACAGGGGCGAACACTGAAGCTTTCTTT.

The CDR3 DNA follows: TGTGCCAGCAGTTACCGTAAAACGGGGGGGCAAGATACGCAGTATTTT. Translated, it gives CASSYRKTGGQDTQYF. This chain links TRBV6-8 with TRBJ2-3, with 8 bases fitting TRBD2. This CDR3 spans 16 amino acids. With V trimmed by 2 bases and J by 5 bases, 9 bases remained unmatched. The V gene's germline CDR1 is MNHGY and CDR2 SAAAGT.

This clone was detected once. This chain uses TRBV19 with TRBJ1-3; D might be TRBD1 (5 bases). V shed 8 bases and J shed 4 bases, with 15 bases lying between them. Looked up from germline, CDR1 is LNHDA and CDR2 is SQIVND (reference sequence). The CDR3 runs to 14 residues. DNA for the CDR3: TGTGCCAGTCTAAATCCCGGGGCCGGAAACACCATATATTTT. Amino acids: CASLNPGAGNTIYF. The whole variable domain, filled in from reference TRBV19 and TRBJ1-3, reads DGGITQSPKYLFRKEGQNVTLSCEQNLNHDAMYWYRQDPGQGLRLIYYSQIVNDFQKGDIAEGYSVSREKKESFPLTVTSAQKNPTAFYLCASLNPGAGNTIYFGEGSWLTVV.

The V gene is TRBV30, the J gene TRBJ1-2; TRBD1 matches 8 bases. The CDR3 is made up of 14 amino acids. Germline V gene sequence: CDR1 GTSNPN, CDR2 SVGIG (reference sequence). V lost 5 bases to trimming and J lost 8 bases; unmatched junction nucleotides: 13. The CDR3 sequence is CAWWAGGEIGGYTF. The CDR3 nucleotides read TGTGCCTGGTGGGCAGGGGGCGAAATTGGCGGCTACACCTTC. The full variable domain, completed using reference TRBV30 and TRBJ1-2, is SQTIHQWPATLVQPVGSPLSLECTVEGTSNPNLYWYRQAAGRGLQLLFYSVGIGQISSEVPQNLSASRPQDRQFILSSKKLLLSDSGFYLCAWWAGGEIGGYTFGSGTRLTVV.

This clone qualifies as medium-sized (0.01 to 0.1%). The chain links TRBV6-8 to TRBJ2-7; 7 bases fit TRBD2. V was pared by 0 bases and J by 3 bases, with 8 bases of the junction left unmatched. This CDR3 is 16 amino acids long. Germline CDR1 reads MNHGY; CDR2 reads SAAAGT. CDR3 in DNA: TGTGCCAGCAGTTACTCAAGGGGAGGGAACAACTACGAGCAGTACTTC. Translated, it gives CASSYSRGGNNYEQYF.

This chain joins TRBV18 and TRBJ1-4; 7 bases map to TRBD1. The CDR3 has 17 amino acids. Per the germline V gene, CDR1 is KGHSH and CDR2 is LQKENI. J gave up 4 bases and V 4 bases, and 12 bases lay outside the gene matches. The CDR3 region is CASSLNVRTGVNEKLFF. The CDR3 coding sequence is TGTGCCAGCTCACTAAATGTCCGGACAGGCGTTAATGAAAAACTGTTTTTT.

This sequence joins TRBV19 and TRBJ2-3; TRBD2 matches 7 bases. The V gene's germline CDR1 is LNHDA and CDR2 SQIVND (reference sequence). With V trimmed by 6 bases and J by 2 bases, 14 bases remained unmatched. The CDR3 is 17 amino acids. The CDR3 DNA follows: TGTGCCAGTAGCACCGTGGGGGGGGACGGACACACAGATACGCAGTATTTT. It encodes CASSTVGGDGHTDTQYF.

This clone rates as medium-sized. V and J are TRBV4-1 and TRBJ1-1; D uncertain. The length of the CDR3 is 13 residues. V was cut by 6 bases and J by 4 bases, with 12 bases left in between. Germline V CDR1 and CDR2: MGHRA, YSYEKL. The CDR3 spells CASRGEVGTEAFF. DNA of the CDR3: TGCGCCAGCAGGGGCGAGGTTGGCACTGAAGCTTTCTTT.

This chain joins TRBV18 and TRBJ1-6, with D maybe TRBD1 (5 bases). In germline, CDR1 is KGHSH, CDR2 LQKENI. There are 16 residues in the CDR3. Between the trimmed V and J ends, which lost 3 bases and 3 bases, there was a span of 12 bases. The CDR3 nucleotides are TGTGCCAGCTCACCGCAGGCAGGGCACTATAATTCACCCCTCCACTTT. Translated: CASSPQAGHYNSPLHF.

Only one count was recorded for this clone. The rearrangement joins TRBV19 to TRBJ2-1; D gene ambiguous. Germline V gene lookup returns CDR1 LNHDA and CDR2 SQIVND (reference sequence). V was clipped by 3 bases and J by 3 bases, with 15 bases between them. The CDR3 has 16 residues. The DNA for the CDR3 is TGTGCCAGTAGTATGCCGATTTCCCGTCTCTACAATGAGCAGTTCTTC. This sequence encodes CASSMPISRLYNEQFF.

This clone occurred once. CDR3 nucleotide sequence: TGTGCCAGCTCACCAAGGGGGGCGGGTTCCACCTACGAGCAGTACTTC. Translation gives CASSPRGAGSTYEQYF. The V and J genes are TRBV18 and TRBJ2-7, with D perhaps being TRBD1 or TRBD2 (6 bases each). CDR1 and CDR2 (germline): KGHSH, LQKENI. V was pared by 2 bases and J by 2 bases, with 16 bases between. The CDR3 is 16 residues long.

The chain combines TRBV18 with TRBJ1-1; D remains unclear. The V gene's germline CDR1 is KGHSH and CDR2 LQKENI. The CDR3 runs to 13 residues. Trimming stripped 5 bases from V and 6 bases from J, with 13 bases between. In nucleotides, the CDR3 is TGTGCCAGCTCATTAGACCTCGACGCTGAAGCTTTCTTT. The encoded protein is CASSLDLDAEAFF.

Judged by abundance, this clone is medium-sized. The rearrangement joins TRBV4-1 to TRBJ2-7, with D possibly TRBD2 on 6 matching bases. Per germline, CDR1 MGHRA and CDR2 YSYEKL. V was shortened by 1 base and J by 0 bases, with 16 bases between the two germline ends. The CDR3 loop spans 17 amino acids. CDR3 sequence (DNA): TGCGCCAGCAGCCAAGGGGGGAGGATTGGGGACTCCTACGAGCAGTACTTC. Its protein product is CASSQGGRIGDSYEQYF.

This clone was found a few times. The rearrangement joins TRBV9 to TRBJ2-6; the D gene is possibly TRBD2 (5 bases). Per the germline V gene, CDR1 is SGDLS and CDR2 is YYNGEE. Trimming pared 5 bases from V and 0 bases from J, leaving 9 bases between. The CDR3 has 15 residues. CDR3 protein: CASREEVSGANVLTF. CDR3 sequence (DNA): TGTGCCAGCAGAGAGGAGGTCTCTGGGGCCAACGTCCTGACTTTC.